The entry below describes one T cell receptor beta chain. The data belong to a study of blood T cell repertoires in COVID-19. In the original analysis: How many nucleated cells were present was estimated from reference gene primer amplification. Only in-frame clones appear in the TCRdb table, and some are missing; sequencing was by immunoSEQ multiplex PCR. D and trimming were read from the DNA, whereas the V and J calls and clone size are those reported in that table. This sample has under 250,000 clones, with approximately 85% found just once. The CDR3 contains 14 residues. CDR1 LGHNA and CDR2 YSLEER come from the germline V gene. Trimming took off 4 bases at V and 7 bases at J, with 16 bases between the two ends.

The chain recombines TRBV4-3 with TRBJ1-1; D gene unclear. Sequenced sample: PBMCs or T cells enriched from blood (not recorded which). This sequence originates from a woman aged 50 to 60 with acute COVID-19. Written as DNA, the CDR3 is TGCGCCAGCAGCCCCCCGGGAGATGGGGTTGAAGCTTTCTTT. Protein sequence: CASSPPGDGVEAFF.